This TCR beta chain came from a study of T cells after yellow fever vaccination. Study overall: With SMART-Seq v4 Ultra Low Input, the fractions containing low cell numbers were prepared.

The sample holds a few counts of this clonotype. It was through 5'RACE template switching that TCR cDNA was made, with a universal primer site and UMIs added. Via MiXCR, TCRdb re-called the 5' RACE reads, giving one row per CDR3 protein. The sample shows 200,000 or so distinct CDR3 sequences, around 6.7% of them seen only once. The clonotype originates from a young man who received the YFV17D yellow fever vaccine. Sequencing used CD4+ T cells sorted from PBMCs, obtained on the day of the yellow fever booster vaccination.

This CDR3 is CASSFHGKLNEKLFF. In DNA, the CDR3 is TGTGCCAGCAGTTTTCACGGGAAACTTAATGAAAAACTGTTTTTT. This sequence joins TRBV27 and TRBJ1-4; the D is unclear. The V end was cut by 3 bases, the J end by 4 bases, with 12 bases between. Germline V gives CDR1 MNHEY, CDR2 SMNVEV (reference sequence). The length of the CDR3 is 15 residues.